Shown below are 25 T cell receptor beta chains from a single sample sequenced in a study of blood T cells in healthy people across ages. It was with a sample-barcoded 5' primer and a J-beta primer mix that a second PCR of roughly 7 to 12 cycles was run. One entry per CDR3 protein results from TCRdb running MiXCR on the 5' RACE reads. The profile shows approximately 900,000 distinct CDR3 sequences, about 48% of them singletons. Sequences were obtained from blood. All receptors derive from a man aged 25 to 40 in good health.

This sequence joins TRBV11-1 and TRBJ2-5; D unresolved. The CDR3 runs to 17 residues. V gave up 5 bases and J gave up 11 bases, with 30 bases separating them. Germline V lookup: CDR1 SGHAT, CDR2 FQDESV (reference sequence). CDR3 protein: CASSPPSLTRSSYKQYF. DNA for the CDR3: TGTGCCAGCAGCCCGCCTTCATTAACCAGGTCAAGCTACAAGCAGTACTTC.

V is TRBV7-3 and J is TRBJ1-1; D ambiguous. The CDR3 runs to 14 residues. The germline V gene encodes CDR1 SGHTA and CDR2 FQGTGA. V gave up 7 bases and J gave up 4 bases, with 16 bases separating them. This chain's CDR3 is CASTPGPGSTEAFF. CDR3 nucleotides: TGTGCCAGCACCCCTGGGCCCGGTAGCACTGAAGCTTTCTTT. Looking up the rest from reference TRBV7-3 and TRBJ1-1 gives the full variable domain: GAGVSQTPSNKVTEKGKYVELRCDPISGHTALYWYRQSLGQGPEFLIYFQGTGAADDSGLPNDRFFAVRPEGSVSTLKIQRTERGDSAVYLCASTPGPGSTEAFFGQGTRLTVV.

The chain links TRBV9 to TRBJ2-3; TRBD2 matches 8 bases. The CDR3 is made up of 16 amino acids. V was pared by 0 bases and J by 2 bases, with 5 bases of the junction left unmatched. CDR1 SGDLS and CDR2 YYNGEE come from the germline V gene. The CDR3 nucleotides read TGTGCCAGCAGCGTAGCGTCGGGGGGGCCCACAGATACGCAGTATTTT. This sequence encodes CASSVASGGPTDTQYF. Supplemented by reference TRBV9 and TRBJ2-3, the full variable domain reads DSGVTQTPKHLITATGQRVTLRCSPRSGDLSVYWYQQSLDQGLQFLIQYYNGEERAKGNILERFSAQQFPDLHSELNLSSLELGDSALYFCASSVASGGPTDTQYFGPGTRLTVL.

This chain uses TRBV7-2 with TRBJ1-2, with D maybe TRBD1 (5 bases). Germline CDR1 and CDR2: SGHTA and FQGNSA. This CDR3 is built from 13 residues. V lost 1 base and J 4 bases, leaving 7 bases between the germline ends. CDR3 amino acids: CASSLEGRYGYTF. CDR3 in DNA: TGTGCCAGCAGCTTAGAGGGGCGCTATGGCTACACCTTC.

This clonotype was recorded at least ten times. This chain links TRBV7-3 with TRBJ2-2, with D unresolved. Deletions cut 6 bases from V and 6 bases from J, with 8 bases between. Germline values: CDR1 SGHTA, CDR2 FQGTGA. The CDR3 totals 12 residues. This chain's CDR3 is CASSLLSGELFF. The CDR3 nucleotides are TGTGCCAGCAGTTTATTATCCGGGGAGCTGTTTTTT.

This clonotype was seen a few times. V gene TRBV4-1 combines with J gene TRBJ2-7; TRBD1 matches 8 bases. The CDR3 contains 15 residues. V lost 1 base to trimming and J lost 0 bases; unmatched junction nucleotides: 2. In germline, CDR1 is MGHRA, CDR2 YSYEKL. Here the CDR3 reads CASSQGQGPSYEQYF. The CDR3 bases are TGCGCCAGCAGCCAAGGACAGGGGCCCTCCTACGAGCAGTACTTC.

This clonotype was seen more than once but under ten times. The chain employs TRBV12-3 or TRBV12-4 and TRBJ2-5; perhaps D is TRBD1 or TRBD2 (5 bases each). V lost 5 bases, J lost 2 bases, and 18 bases lay in between. CDR3 length: 16 residues. The CDR3 DNA follows: TGTGCCAGCAGTCCCAACCTCGGGGCAGTACAAGAGACCCAGTACTTC. It encodes CASSPNLGAVQETQYF.

Note on this clonotype: The germline gene is not matched at one end of the junction; a read error may be the cause. The chain combines TRBV5-1 with TRBJ2-5, with unresolved D. Judging by the DNA end, TRBJ2-7 fits better; the J call may be wrong. This CDR3 contains 13 residues. The V gene's germline CDR1 is SGHRS and CDR2 YFSETQ. The CDR3 DNA reads TGCGCCGGCAGCTTGGATCCCCTCTACGAGCAGTACTTC. It codes for CAGSLDPLYEQYF.

The chain uses TRBV5-8 and TRBJ1-1; the D is unclear. Trimming stripped 0 bases from V and 0 bases from J, with 15 bases between. There are 17 residues in the CDR3. Germline CDR1 reads SGHTS; CDR2 reads YDEGEE. CDR3 sequence reads: CASSLALGGVVNTEAFF. The CDR3 nucleotides read TGTGCCAGCAGCTTGGCCCTCGGCGGGGTGGTGAACACTGAAGCTTTCTTT.

This clonotype has just a few counts. The gene calls are TRBV12-3 or TRBV12-4 and TRBJ2-5; perhaps TRBD1 as D (5 bases). The CDR3 is 14 residues long. Trimming took 7 bases from V and 7 from J, leaving 19 bases between them. CDR3 bases: TGTGCCAGCACCACCCTCGACAGAGGCGGGACCCAGTACTTC. It specifies CASTTLDRGGTQYF.

The rearrangement links TRBV2 to TRBJ2-3, with 15 nucleotides matching TRBD2. Germline V gene lookup returns CDR1 SNHLY and CDR2 FYNNEI. V lost 8 bases and J lost 9; bases outside the gene matches: 9. The CDR3 consists of 15 residues. CDR3 amino acids: CASQLEGTSGGTQYF. In nucleotides, the CDR3 is TGTGCCAGCCAACTCGAAGGGACTAGCGGGGGGACGCAGTATTTT.

This clonotype was counted a few times. This chain connects TRBV12-3 or TRBV12-4 to TRBJ2-7; weak D call: TRBD2 (5 bases). Trimming took 3 bases from V and 2 from J, leaving 11 bases between them. CDR3 length equals 14 residues. CDR3 sequence (DNA): TGTGCCAGCAGTTTTAATGTCGGGACCTACGAGCAGTACTTC. Translating gives CASSFNVGTYEQYF.

The chain links TRBV6-2 or TRBV6-3 to TRBJ2-7; D is possibly TRBD1 or TRBD2 (5 bases each). Germline CDR1 is MNHEY and CDR2 is SVGEGT. This CDR3 contains 15 residues. Trimming cost V 6 bases and J 2 bases, with 17 bases left between them. CDR3 sequence: CASSPRRDETYEQYF. CDR3 coding DNA: TGTGCCAGCAGCCCCCGCCGGGACGAGACCTACGAGCAGTACTTC.

CDR3 bases: TGCAGCGTTGAAGAGTACAGGGCCGGGTTGACAGATACGCAGTATTTT. Amino acids: CSVEEYRAGLTDTQYF. The chain joins TRBV29-1 to TRBJ2-3, with a tentative D call TRBD1 (6 bases). CDR1 and CDR2 from the germline V gene are SQVTM and ANQGSEA. Deletions cut 0 bases from V and 3 bases from J, with 16 bases between. This CDR3 comprises 16 residues.

The V gene is TRBV12-3 or TRBV12-4, the J gene TRBJ2-5; D unclear. V lost 7 bases and J lost 3, with 12 bases in between. The CDR3 consists of 13 residues. The CDR3 spells CASTRSTEETQYF. The DNA of the CDR3 is TGTGCCAGCACCCGGTCGACCGAAGAGACCCAGTACTTC.

The chain carries TRBV7-9 and TRBJ1-4; D is unresolved. Germline lookup yields CDR1 SEHNR and CDR2 FQNEAQ (reference sequence). The CDR3 has 14 amino acids. Between the trimmed V and J ends, which lost 0 bases and 10 bases, there was a span of 12 bases. In DNA, the CDR3 is TGTGCCAGCAGCTTAGCCGGGTCGGGCGGAAAACTGTTTTTT. Translation: CASSLAGSGGKLFF.

The chain links TRBV6-5 to TRBJ2-2; D ambiguous. There are 15 residues in the CDR3. The germline V gene encodes CDR1 MNHEY and CDR2 SVGAGI. V lost 0 bases, J lost 1 base, and 6 bases lay in between. CDR3 DNA: TGTGCCAGCAGTTACTCTCCCCAGAACACCGGGGAGCTGTTTTTT. Protein product: CASSYSPQNTGELFF.

The chain links TRBV3-1 to TRBJ2-5, with 9 bases matching TRBD1. V lost 6 bases to trimming and J lost 5 bases; unmatched junction nucleotides: 7. The germline V gene encodes CDR1 LGHDT and CDR2 YNNKEL (reference sequence). The CDR3 contains 14 residues. The CDR3: CASRLQGARETQYF. CDR3 nucleotide sequence: TGTGCCAGCAGGCTACAGGGGGCGAGGGAGACCCAGTACTTC.

This clonotype was seen a few times. The chain couples TRBV4-1 to TRBJ2-4; no definite D call. V was trimmed by 0 bases and J by 0 bases, leaving 9 bases between them. In germline, CDR1 is MGHRA, CDR2 YSYEKL. This CDR3 region has 16 residues. The CDR3 DNA reads as TGCGCCAGCAGCCAAGAGTCCCTCTTAGCCAAAAACATTCAGTACTTC. Its protein product is CASSQESLLAKNIQYF.

The J gene is TRBJ2-5, the V gene TRBV5-1, with D perhaps matching TRBD1 (5 bases). The CDR3 length is 15 residues. Trimming took off 1 base at V and 1 base at J, with 11 bases between the two ends. CDR1 and CDR2 from the germline V gene are SGHRS and YFSETQ. The CDR3 sequence: CASSLQGNFQETQYF. The CDR3 DNA reads TGCGCCAGCAGCTTGCAGGGCAACTTCCAAGAGACCCAGTACTTC.

This chain uses TRBV6-2 or TRBV6-3 with TRBJ2-1, with D unresolved. Trimming stripped 2 bases from V and 6 bases from J, with 14 bases between. CDR1 is MNHEY and CDR2 is SVGEGT in the germline V gene. The CDR3 extends over 15 amino acids. CDR3 protein: CASSYMGSVSNEQFF. CDR3 bases: TGTGCCAGCAGTTACATGGGGTCGGTAAGCAATGAGCAGTTCTTC.

This chain connects TRBV27 to TRBJ1-1; D remains unclear. V dropped 5 bases and J dropped 0 bases, with 7 bases sitting between them. This CDR3 has 13 amino acids. Germline V gene data show CDR1 as MNHEY and CDR2 as SMNVEV (reference sequence). The CDR3 DNA sequence: TGTGCCAGCAGTACCAACATGAACACTGAAGCTTTCTTT. Its protein is CASSTNMNTEAFF.

V is TRBV18 and J is TRBJ2-7, with 10 bases identical to TRBD1. Germline CDR1 KGHSH, CDR2 LQKENI. The CDR3 is 14 residues long. V dropped 2 bases and J dropped 5; count of bases not matched to a gene: 3. Written as DNA, the CDR3 is TGTGCCAGCTCACCAAAAGGACAGGGGGACGAGCAGTACTTC. Translation: CASSPKGQGDEQYF.

This sequence joins TRBV18 and TRBJ2-3, with 7 positions matching TRBD1. The germline gives CDR1 KGHSH, CDR2 LQKENI. J was trimmed by 6 bases and V by 4 bases; bases with no gene match: 4. CDR3 length: 13 residues. The CDR3 region is CASSQGALDTQYF. The CDR3 DNA sequence: TGTGCCAGCTCACAGGGGGCTCTGGATACGCAGTATTTT. The whole variable domain, remainder taken from reference TRBV18 and TRBJ2-3, is NAGVMQNPRHLVRRRGQEARLRCSPMKGHSHVYWYRQLPEEGLKFMVYLQKENIIDESGMPKERFSAEFPKEGPSILRIQQVVRGDSAAYFCASSQGALDTQYFGPGTRLTVL.

The chain joins TRBV6-5 to TRBJ2-7; 7 nucleotides agree with TRBD2. Germline lookup yields CDR1 MNHEY and CDR2 SVGAGI. V shed 2 bases, J shed 6 bases, and the junction held 4 bases outside the gene matches. CDR3 size: 13 residues. CDR3 region: CASSYESGGEQYF. CDR3 nucleotide sequence: TGTGCCAGCAGTTACGAGTCGGGGGGCGAGCAGTACTTC.